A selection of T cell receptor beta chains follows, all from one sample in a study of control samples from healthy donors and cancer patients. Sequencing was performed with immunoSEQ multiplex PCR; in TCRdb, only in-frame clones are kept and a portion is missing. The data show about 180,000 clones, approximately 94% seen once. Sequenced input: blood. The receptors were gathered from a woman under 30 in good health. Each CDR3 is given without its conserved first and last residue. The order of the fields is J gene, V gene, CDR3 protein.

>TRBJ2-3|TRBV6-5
ASRDRGSTDTQY
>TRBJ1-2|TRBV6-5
ASSYQGDSRGYT
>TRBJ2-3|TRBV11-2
ASSLGGKQIADTQY
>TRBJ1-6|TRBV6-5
ASSYSDRNSPLH
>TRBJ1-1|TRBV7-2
ASSLSRNTEAF
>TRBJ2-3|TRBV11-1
ASSKFSGVSTDTQY
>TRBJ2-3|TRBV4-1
ASSQSSGRGPRTDTQY
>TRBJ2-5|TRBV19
ASRGPGGGVETQY
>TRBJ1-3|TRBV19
ASSIPRDRANTIY
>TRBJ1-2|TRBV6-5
ASSYSGRGGYT
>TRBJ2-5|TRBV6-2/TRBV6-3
ASSYKETQY
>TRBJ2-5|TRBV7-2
ASSSGLAGGKTQY
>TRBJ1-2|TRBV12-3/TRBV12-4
ASTTWGAAT
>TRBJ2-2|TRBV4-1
ASSHSGHTGELF
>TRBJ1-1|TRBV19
ASRTGGFTEAF
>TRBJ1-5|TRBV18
ASSKGQGRGDQPQH
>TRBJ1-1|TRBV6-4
ASSSTANTEAF
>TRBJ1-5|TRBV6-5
ASSFGEGGQPQH
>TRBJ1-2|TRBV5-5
ASSPLPRPQGVNYGYT
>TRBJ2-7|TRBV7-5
ARSFMALAGSSYEQY
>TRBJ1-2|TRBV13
ASSSTVGQVESYGYT
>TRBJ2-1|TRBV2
ASRETRPGNEQF
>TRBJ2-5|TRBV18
ASSPTPGETQY
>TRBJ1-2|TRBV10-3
AISDGTGGHYGYT
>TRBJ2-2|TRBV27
ASKTLFNTGELF
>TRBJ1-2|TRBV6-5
ASINYSDYGYT
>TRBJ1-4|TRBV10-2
ASSVANEKLF
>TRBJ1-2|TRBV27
ASSLRERGYGYT
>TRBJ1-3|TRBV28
ASSLYLSFSGNTIY
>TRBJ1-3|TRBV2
ASSPNLGTSRGSGNTIY
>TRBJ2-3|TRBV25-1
ASSETSGGPTDTQY
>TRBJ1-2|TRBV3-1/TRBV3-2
ASSRRSFNYGYT
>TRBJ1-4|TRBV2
ASRDTGVGEKLF
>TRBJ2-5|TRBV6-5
ASQGLLGETQY
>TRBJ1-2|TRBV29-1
SGNQGEGYGYT
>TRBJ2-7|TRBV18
ASSFSKVYEQY
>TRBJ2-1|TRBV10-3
ATNEGLSSYNEQF
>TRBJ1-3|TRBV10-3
AITPDSGRVNTIY
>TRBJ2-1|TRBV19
ASSTLGTPTTNEQF
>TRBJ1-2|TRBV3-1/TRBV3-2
ASSQQGGGYT
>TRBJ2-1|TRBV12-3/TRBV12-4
ASLRDSYNEQF
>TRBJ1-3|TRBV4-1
ASSQVGGQRGNTIY
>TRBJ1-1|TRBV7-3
ASSLGPGTGVSNTEAF
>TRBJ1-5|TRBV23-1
ASSQSRGGNQPQH
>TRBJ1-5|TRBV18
ASSPTGYNQPQH
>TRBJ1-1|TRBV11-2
ASSLGGNTEAF
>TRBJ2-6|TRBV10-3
AIRNLEDNVLT
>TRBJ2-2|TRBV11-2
ASSWRGTRTGELF
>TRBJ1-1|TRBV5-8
ASSQGWNTEAF